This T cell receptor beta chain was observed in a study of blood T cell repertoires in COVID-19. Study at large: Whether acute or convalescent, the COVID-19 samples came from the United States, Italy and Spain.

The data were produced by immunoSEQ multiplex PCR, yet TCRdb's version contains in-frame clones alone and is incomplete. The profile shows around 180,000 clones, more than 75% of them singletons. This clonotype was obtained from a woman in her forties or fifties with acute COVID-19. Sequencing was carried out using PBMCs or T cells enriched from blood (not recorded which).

In DNA, the CDR3 is TGTGCCAGCAGTCCAGCAGACAGGGGGCAGGAGACCCAGTACTTC. This codes for CASSPADRGQETQYF. The V and J genes are TRBV28 and TRBJ2-5; TRBD1 matches 10 bases. The CDR3 extends over 15 amino acids. Germline values: CDR1 MDHEN, CDR2 SYDVKM. With 5 bases clipped from V and 5 bases from J, the junction kept 8 bases outside the gene matches.